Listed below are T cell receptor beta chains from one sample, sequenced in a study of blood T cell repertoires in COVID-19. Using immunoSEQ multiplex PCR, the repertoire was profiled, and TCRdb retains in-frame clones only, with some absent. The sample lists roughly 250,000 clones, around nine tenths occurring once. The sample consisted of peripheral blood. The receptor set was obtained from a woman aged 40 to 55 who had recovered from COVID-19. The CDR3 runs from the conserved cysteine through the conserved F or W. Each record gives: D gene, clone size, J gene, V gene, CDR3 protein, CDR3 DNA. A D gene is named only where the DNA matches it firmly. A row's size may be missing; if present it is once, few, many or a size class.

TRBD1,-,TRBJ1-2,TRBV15,CATRGMEGAQNYGYTF,TGTGCCACCCGGGGTATGGAGGGGGCGCAGAACTATGGCTACACCTTC
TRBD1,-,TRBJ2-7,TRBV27,CASRQFSRGTGPYEQYF,TGTGCCAGCAGACAATTCAGTCGTGGGACAGGACCTTACGAGCAGTACTTC
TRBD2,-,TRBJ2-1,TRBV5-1,CASSLAGVIHEQFF,TGCGCCAGCAGCTTAGCGGGAGTAATCCATGAGCAGTTCTTC
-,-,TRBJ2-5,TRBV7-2,CASSAHGAGGGETQYF,TGTGCCAGCAGCGCCCACGGGGCGGGCGGAGGGGAGACCCAGTACTTC
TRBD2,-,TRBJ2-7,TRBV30,CAWSRRASGSYEQYF,TGTGCCTGGAGCCGACGGGCTAGCGGTTCCTACGAGCAGTACTTC
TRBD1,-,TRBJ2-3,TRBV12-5,CASGLGTGGTADTQYF,TGTGCTAGTGGTCTAGGAACAGGGGGTACGGCAGATACGCAGTATTTT
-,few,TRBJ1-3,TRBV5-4,CASSRSQGNGNTIYF,TGTGCCAGCAGCCGAAGCCAGGGGAACGGAAACACCATATATTTT
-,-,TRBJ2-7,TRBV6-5,CASSLERAGPHEQYF,TGTGCCAGCAGTTTGGAGAGGGCAGGCCCCCACGAGCAGTACTTC
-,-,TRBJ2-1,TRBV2,CASSDQRPRSNEQFF,TGTGCCAGCAGTGACCAGCGGCCCCGGAGCAATGAGCAGTTCTTC
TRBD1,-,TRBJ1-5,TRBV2,CASSEYGGQPQHF,TGTGCCAGCAGTGAATATGGGGGACAGCCGCAGCATTTT
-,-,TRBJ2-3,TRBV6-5,CASTLQAGTDTQYF,TGTGCCAGCACTCTACAGGCAGGCACAGATACGCAGTATTTT
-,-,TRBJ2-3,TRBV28,CASSKRVAFSTDTQYF,TGTGCCAGCAGTAAGAGGGTAGCATTTAGCACAGATACGCAGTATTTT
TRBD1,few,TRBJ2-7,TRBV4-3,CASSQVTTGGYEQYF,TGCGCCAGCAGCCAAGTCACGACAGGGGGCTACGAGCAGTACTTC
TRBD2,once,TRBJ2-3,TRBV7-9,CASSFSGTRTDTQYF,TGTGCCAGCAGCTTCAGCGGGACTCGCACAGATACGCAGTATTTT
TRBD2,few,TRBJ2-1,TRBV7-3,CASSFGLAGGNEQFF,TGTGCCAGCAGCTTTGGACTAGCGGGGGGAAATGAGCAGTTCTTC
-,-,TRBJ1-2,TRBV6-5,CASGSGWHGYTF,TGTGCCAGCGGCTCAGGTTGGCATGGCTACACCTTC
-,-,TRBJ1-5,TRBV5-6,CASSLSDQPQHF,TGTGCCAGCAGCTTGTCGGATCAGCCCCAGCATTTT
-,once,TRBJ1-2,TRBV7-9,CASSGREGYGYTF,TGTGCCAGCAGCGGCAGGGAGGGCTATGGCTACACCTTC
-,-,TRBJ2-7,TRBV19,CASSISAGLYEQYF,TGTGCCAGTAGTATTTCAGCAGGGCTCTACGAGCAGTACTTC
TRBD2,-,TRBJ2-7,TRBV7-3,CASSLTGGIDNEQYF,TGTGCCAGCAGCTTAACGGGGGGGATCGACAACGAGCAGTACTTC
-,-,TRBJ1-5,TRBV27,CASSLLGDQPQHF,TGTGCCAGCAGTTTACTGGGAGATCAGCCCCAGCATTTT
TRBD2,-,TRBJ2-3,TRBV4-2,CASSQGRLAGGRLLDTQYF,TGTGCCAGCAGCCAAGGGAGACTAGCGGGGGGGCGTCTGTTAGATACGCAGTATTTT